Presented here are 10 T cell receptor beta chains from one specimen sequenced in a study of regulatory T cells in long-lasting Graves disease. Time point indicated: newly diagnosed GD, antithyroid drugs for less than 3 months. Generation of the TCR library employed RNA extracted from PBMCs. Arm-PCR with iRepertoire HTBI primers amplified the CDR3 regions for these TCR beta libraries. TCRdb called the multiplex PCR reads again in MiXCR, with one record for every CDR3 protein. The sample carries 350,000 to 500,000 distinct CDR3 sequences, around 15% recorded once. The same data also went into a second study, on T cells in Graves' hyperthyroidism and ophthalmopathy.

Sample: peripheral blood mononuclear cells (PBMCs), taken at new diagnosis, from a patient treated with antithyroid drugs. All receptors derive from a woman between 45 and 65 years old with Graves disease.

As to this clonotype: Since a much larger clone is just one base distant, this may be a read error. The rearrangement links TRBV20-1 to TRBJ1-5; tentative D call: TRBD1 (6 bases). The length of the CDR3 is 16 residues. Germline CDR1 is DFQATT and CDR2 is SNEGSKA (reference sequence). CDR3 bases: TGCAGTGCTATTAAGTGGGGGGCTGAGAGCAATGAGCCCCAGCATTTT. It codes for CSAIKWGAESNEPQHF.

For this clonotype: It may be a read error: a sequence one base away is much more abundant. The gene calls are TRBV28 and TRBJ2-1; 10 bases map to TRBD2. V gave up 4 bases and J gave up 10 bases; unmatched junction bases: 13. The CDR3 runs 16 residues. From germline, CDR1 is MDHEN and CDR2 SYDVKM. CDR3 amino acids: CASSSPWTSGDYEQFF. CDR3 in DNA: TGTGCCAGCAGTTCACCCTGGACTAGCGGAGACTACGAGCAGTTCTTC.

The chain combines TRBV27 with TRBJ2-4; no clear D gene. Trimming removed 7 bases at V and 1 base at J, with 17 bases between. Germline CDR1 MNHEY, CDR2 SMNVEV (reference sequence). The CDR3 is 16 amino acids. The CDR3 reads CASTRLPWNAKNIQYF. The CDR3 nucleotides read TGTGCCAGCACCCGTCTCCCTTGGAACGCCAAAAACATTCAGTACTTC.

V is TRBV13 and J is TRBJ2-2; D not certain. V was shortened by 4 bases and J by 5 bases, with 5 bases between the two germline ends. Germline CDR1 is PRHDT and CDR2 is FYEKMQ (reference sequence). The CDR3 totals 12 residues. Written as DNA, the CDR3 is TGTGCCAGCAGCTCATCTACCGGGGAGCTGTTTTTT. Protein sequence: CASSSSTGELFF.

The rearrangement joins TRBV6-9 to TRBJ2-5; D is unclear. V lost 3 bases to trimming and J lost 0 bases, with 5 bases between them. The germline V gene has CDR1 MNHGY and CDR2 SVAAGI. The CDR3 runs to 13 residues. The CDR3 DNA reads as TGTGCCAGCAGTTACGGCCACCAAGAGACCCAGTACTTC. Residues: CASSYGHQETQYF.

This clonotype occurred a few times. V usage is TRBV5-5 and J usage is TRBJ1-5; D not certain. Looked up from germline, CDR1 is SGHKS and CDR2 is YYEKEE (reference sequence). Between the trimmed V and J ends, which lost 2 bases and 3 bases, there was a span of 9 bases. CDR3 length equals 14 residues. This CDR3 is CASSFSRDNQPQHF. The CDR3 DNA follows: TGTGCCAGCAGCTTCTCTAGGGACAATCAGCCCCAGCATTTT.

In the case of this clonotype: This may be a read error, as it is one base from a much larger clone. This is likely a read error, given that the CDR3 carries no conserved phenylalanine or tryptophan at its end. The gene calls are TRBV11-2 and TRBJ2-2; either TRBD1 or TRBD2 may fit D (6 bases each). Trimming pared 1 base from V and 13 bases from J, leaving 16 bases between. This CDR3 has 14 residues. The V gene's germline CDR1 is SGHAT and CDR2 FQNNGV. DNA for the CDR3: TGTGCCAGCAGCTTAGGGGGGGCCGCTGTGGGGCTGTTTTCT. It is translated as CASSLGGAAVGLFS.

This clonotype showed up many times. The rearrangement joins TRBV12-3 or TRBV12-4 to TRBJ2-4, with 7 bases fitting TRBD2. The CDR3 runs 13 residues. V shed 3 bases and J 5 bases; nucleotides not matched to a gene: 1. The CDR3 DNA reads as TGTGCCAGCAGTTTGGGGGGGGAAAACATTCAGTACTTC. Its protein product is CASSLGGENIQYF.

This clonotype was observed at least ten times. DNA for the CDR3: TGTGCCAGCTCACCCCGACAGACGAACACTGAAGCTTTCTTT. It yields the protein CASSPRQTNTEAFF. V and J are TRBV18 and TRBJ1-1; possible D gene TRBD1, 5 bases. The CDR3 sequence is 14 residues long. Germline V gene data show CDR1 as KGHSH and CDR2 as LQKENI. The V gene lost 3 bases and the J gene lost 1 base, with 9 bases spanning the gap.

This clonotype was detected ten times or more. In DNA form, the CDR3 reads TGTGCCAGCAGTCCGCTATCCACAGATACGCAGTATTTT. Translation: CASSPLSTDTQYF. The chain joins TRBV28 to TRBJ2-3; no clear D gene. V lost 5 bases and J 2 bases, leaving 8 bases between the germline ends. This CDR3 has 13 residues. The germline V gene has CDR1 MDHEN and CDR2 SYDVKM.